These 20 T cell receptor beta chains originate from one sample sequenced in a study of CD8 T cells in ankylosing spondylitis. Study-wide results and caveats: Characteristic of ankylosing spondylitis blood, it appeared, was a TCR beta motif comprising several highly homologous variants.

Antigen specificity for these receptors is unknown. TCRdb ran MiXCR on the 5' RACE reads and lists one entry per CDR3 protein. The table includes 670,000 or so distinct CDR3 sequences, around 20% detected once. The sequenced material came from blood, either unsorted or a sorted T cell fraction (not recorded which). These receptors all come from a male donor with ankylosing spondylitis.

This clonotype was detected only a few times. The rearrangement uses TRBV20-1 and TRBJ2-1, with 11 bases fitting TRBD2. Germline lookup yields CDR1 DFQATT and CDR2 SNEGSKA (reference sequence). V lost 6 bases, J lost 6 bases, and 7 bases stayed unmatched. This CDR3 is 14 amino acids long. CDR3: CSARLAGSGNEQFF. CDR3 coding DNA: TGCAGTGCAAGACTAGCGGGAAGCGGCAATGAGCAGTTCTTC.

The V call is TRBV24-1, the J call TRBJ2-1; possible D gene TRBD1, 6 bases. From germline, CDR1 is KGHDR and CDR2 SFDVKD. This CDR3 has 14 amino acids. Trimming took 3 bases from V and 8 from J, leaving 13 bases between them. The CDR3 here is CATSDHDKGDEQFF. The CDR3 DNA reads TGTGCCACCAGTGATCATGACAAGGGGGATGAGCAGTTCTTC.

This clonotype has a handful of counts. J is TRBJ2-5 and V is TRBV5-1, with D tentatively TRBD2 (5 bases). The CDR3 totals 16 residues. V shed 0 bases and J shed 2 bases, with 14 bases lying between them. CDR1 is SGHRS, CDR2 YFSETQ, per germline. In DNA, the CDR3 is TGCGCCAGCAGCTTGGCGGGGTCAGCGGAGCAAGAGACCCAGTACTTC. This translates into CASSLAGSAEQETQYF.

There are a few counts of this clonotype. The chain links TRBV7-6 to TRBJ2-7; D ambiguous. The CDR3 sequence is 15 residues long. V was trimmed by 5 bases and J by 3 bases, leaving 17 bases between them. CDR1 and CDR2 from the germline V gene are SGHVS and FNYEAQ. The CDR3 coding sequence is TGTGCCAGCAGCCCCCGTAACGGGCCGCTCTACGAGCAGTACTTC. It yields the protein CASSPRNGPLYEQYF. The variable domain in full, completed from reference TRBV7-6 and TRBJ2-7, reads GAGVSQSPRYKVTKRGQDVALRCDPISGHVSLYWYRQALGQGPEFLTYFNYEAQQDKSGLPNDRFSAERPEGSISTLTIQRTEQRDSAMYRCASSPRNGPLYEQYFGPGTRLTVT.

This rearrangement joins TRBV5-5 to TRBJ2-5, with D uncertain. This CDR3 is built from 15 residues. Germline V gene sequence: CDR1 SGHKS, CDR2 YYEKEE (reference sequence). Trimming removed 1 base at V and 0 bases at J, with 10 bases between. The CDR3 sequence is CASSLSWQYQETQYF. DNA for the CDR3: TGTGCCAGCAGCTTGTCGTGGCAGTACCAAGAGACCCAGTACTTC.

This clonotype was detected a few times. The chain uses TRBV7-2 and TRBJ2-6; perhaps TRBD1 as D (6 bases). Germline values: CDR1 SGHTA, CDR2 FQGNSA. The CDR3 contains 16 residues. Trimming took 3 bases from V and 2 from J, leaving 11 bases between them. CDR3 in amino acids: CASSLQGTPGANVLTF. The CDR3 nucleotides read TGTGCCAGCAGCTTGCAGGGGACCCCTGGGGCCAACGTCCTGACTTTC.

This chain uses TRBV7-9 with TRBJ2-7; tentatively, D is TRBD2 (6 bases). Germline CDR1 SEHNR, CDR2 FQNEAQ (reference sequence). Deletions cut 5 bases from V and 1 base from J, with 18 bases between. The length of the CDR3 is 16 residues. CDR3 bases: TGTGCCAGCAGCCCCGCCCCCGGGACTGTATCCTACGAGCAGTACTTC. Its protein product is CASSPAPGTVSYEQYF.

The gene calls are TRBV28 and TRBJ1-5; unclear D gene. Trimming took off 2 bases at V and 7 bases at J, with 12 bases between the two ends. Germline CDR1 and CDR2: MDHEN and SYDVKM. The CDR3 has 14 amino acids. The CDR3 is CASSLVVSGQPQHF. CDR3 coding DNA: TGTGCCAGCAGTTTAGTAGTTTCTGGCCAGCCCCAGCATTTT.

The chain combines TRBV11-3 with TRBJ1-1; D call uncertain. Germline CDR1 and CDR2: SGHNT and YENEEA. The ends were cut back, 5 bases at V and 3 bases at J, with 16 bases in the middle. The CDR3 loop spans 15 amino acids. The CDR3 DNA follows: TGTGCCAGCAGCCCCCGTCGAGGGTTCGACACTGAAGCTTTCTTT. Its translation: CASSPRRGFDTEAFF.

A few counts support this clonotype. The genes are TRBV7-2 and TRBJ1-5, with 10 bases matching TRBD1. The CDR3 consists of 13 residues. CDR1 is SGHTA, CDR2 FQGNSA, per germline. V lost 6 bases to trimming and J lost 7 bases; unmatched junction nucleotides: 3. CDR3 sequence reads: CASRTGGDQPQHF. The CDR3 bases are TGTGCCAGCAGGACAGGGGGCGACCAGCCCCAGCATTTT.

This clonotype was seen only a few times. The rearrangement joins TRBV20-1 to TRBJ1-2; D call uncertain. Germline V CDR1 and CDR2: DFQATT, SNEGSKA (reference sequence). Trimming removed 3 bases at V and 0 bases at J, with 8 bases between. The CDR3 consists of 13 residues. The CDR3, as DNA: TGCAGTGCTAGGGGTAGTACTAACTATGGCTACACCTTC. Translated: CSARGSTNYGYTF.

The chain recombines TRBV29-1 with TRBJ2-5; 8 bases match TRBD2. V was pared by 4 bases and J by 5 bases, with 12 bases of the junction left unmatched. The CDR3 has 15 residues. The germline V gene has CDR1 SQVTM and CDR2 ANQGSEA. CDR3 in DNA: TGCAGCGTTGCGGTCAGCGGGGGAATCCCGGAGACCCAGTACTTC. This translates into CSVAVSGGIPETQYF.

The chain has TRBV21-1 and TRBJ2-7; TRBD1 is the table's D call and was not checked against the DNA. TRBV21-1 is assigned pseudogene status. This CDR3 comprises 14 residues. CDR3: CASSNPDRAYEQYF. In DNA form, the CDR3 reads TGTGCCAGCAGCAACCCGGACAGGGCCTACGAGCAGTACTTC.

This clonotype was counted at least ten times. The chain links TRBV27 to TRBJ2-7; no definite D call. The CDR3 runs to 15 residues. Between the trimmed V and J ends, which lost 2 bases and 0 bases, there was a span of 11 bases. Germline loops: CDR1 MNHEY, CDR2 SMNVEV (reference sequence). This CDR3 reads CASSLKVGSSYEQYF. CDR3 in DNA: TGTGCCAGCAGTTTAAAGGTCGGCAGCTCCTACGAGCAGTACTTC.

This chain joins TRBV28 and TRBJ1-3; maybe TRBD1 (5 bases). The CDR3 totals 16 residues. The germline V and J ends were trimmed by 6 bases and 1 base, with 16 bases remaining between them. The germline V gene encodes CDR1 MDHEN and CDR2 SYDVKM. CDR3 DNA: TGTGCCAGCAGGGGGGGATTGAGGGGATCTGGAAACACCATATATTTT. The encoded protein is CASRGGLRGSGNTIYF.

In this sample, this clonotype turned up many times. The V call is TRBV10-2, the J call TRBJ2-1; 9 positions agree with TRBD2. CDR3 length equals 17 residues. CDR1 and CDR2 (germline): WSHSY, SAAADI. The ends lost 6 bases at V and 7 bases at J; junction bases unmatched: 16. In nucleotides, the CDR3 is TGCGCCAGCAGCGACAGCTCCGCCAGCGGGGGGAGGAATGAGCAGTTCTTC. This codes for CASSDSSASGGRNEQFF.

V gene TRBV19 combines with J gene TRBJ2-1; D is possibly TRBD1 (5 bases). From germline, CDR1 is LNHDA and CDR2 SQIVND (reference sequence). The V end was cut by 3 bases, the J end by 7 bases, with 10 bases between. The CDR3 sequence is 13 residues long. The chain's CDR3 is CASSMTVWNEQFF. DNA for the CDR3: TGTGCCAGTAGTATGACAGTATGGAATGAGCAGTTCTTC.

This clonotype has more than one count but fewer than ten. The chain recombines TRBV6-1 with TRBJ2-7; 13 bases fit TRBD2. V was clipped by 2 bases and J by 4 bases; unmatched bases: 2. This CDR3 comprises 15 residues. Germline values: CDR1 MNHNS, CDR2 SASEGT. The CDR3 bases are TGTGCCAGCAGTGAAAGGACTAGCGGGGGTTACGAGCAGTACTTC. Protein product: CASSERTSGGYEQYF.

This clonotype has just a few counts. The CDR3 end shows no conserved phenylalanine or tryptophan, and so a read error is likely. Because the CDR3's place on the DNA is in doubt, the DNA is left out and the CDR3 is given as listed by TCRdb. This chain links TRBV27 with TRBJ2-5; the table's D gene call, TRBD2, was not cross checked with the DNA. CDR1 is MNHEY and CDR2 is SMNVEV in the germline V gene (reference sequence). Counting both end residues, the CDR3 totals 13 amino acids. This CDR3 reads CASSSNRPGTSGT.

In this sample, this clonotype turned up a few times. The chain recombines TRBV10-2 with TRBJ1-1; the match to TRBD1 covers 10 bases. V shed 8 bases, J shed 6 bases, and the junction held 9 bases outside the gene matches. The CDR3 has 14 residues. Germline CDR1 reads WSHSY; CDR2 reads SAAADI. The CDR3 DNA reads TGCGCCAGCGGGTCCGGGACAGGGGTCCCTGAAGCTTTCTTT. It is translated as CASGSGTGVPEAFF.